At least ten counts were recorded for the clone carrying this TCR beta chain. Antigen specificity is unknown. Blood, around 6 milliliters, was collected at each of two time points. Researchers used two-round multiplex PCR to amplify TCR beta CDR3 starting from genomic DNA. Primers specific to each TRBV and TRBJ gene drove first-round PCR. Each CDR3 protein gets one entry after TCRdb re-called the multiplex PCR reads with MiXCR. The data show approximately 17,000 distinct CDR3 sequences, about 46% seen once. The record originates from a study of prognosis after radiotherapy for stage I lung cancer. For the study at large: Newly diagnosed primary stage I lung tumors occurred in some 15 patients, and oligometastatic NSCLC after surgical resection of the primary tumor occurred in several. General observations from the study: Reportedly, TRBV and TRBJ gene usage differed by presence of metastases in patients. Diminished Shannon entropy following stereotactic body radiation therapy characterized patients who developed distant metastases.

The CDR3 extends over 14 amino acids. With V trimmed by 2 bases and J by 5 bases, 4 bases remained unmatched. Germline CDR1 is SEHNR and CDR2 is FQNEAQ (reference sequence). The clonotype originates from a donor of 50 years or more with non-small cell lung cancer. The V and J genes are TRBV7-9 and TRBJ2-3; TRBD2 agrees at 7 bases. The sequencing here drew on PBMCs, taken before or after stereotactic body radiation therapy (not recorded which). CDR3 in amino acids: CASSLRSGGDTQYF. The CDR3, as DNA: TGTGCCAGCAGCTTACGGTCGGGGGGAGATACGCAGTATTTT.